These 5 T cell receptor beta chains originate from one sample sequenced in a study of neurological immune-mediated disorders. From the 5' RACE reads, TCRdb called clonotypes with MiXCR, one entry per CDR3 protein. The sample comprises around 40,000 distinct CDR3 sequences, 7.2% of which are singletons, and approximately 5.7% rests with the top ten. Specimen: CD4+ T cells from blood. All receptors derive from a man aged 50-59 years in good health.

This clonotype was seen at least ten times. The chain combines TRBV2 with TRBJ2-5; the D is unclear. The CDR3 is made up of 13 amino acids. Trimming stripped 4 bases from V and 2 bases from J, with 8 bases between. Germline V gene data show CDR1 as SNHLY and CDR2 as FYNNEI. The CDR3 bases are TGTGCCAGCAGTGTACGGCAACAAGAGACCCAGTACTTC. Amino acids: CASSVRQQETQYF.

This clonotype was seen repeatedly, ten times or more. The rearrangement uses TRBV12-3 or TRBV12-4 and TRBJ2-1, with a possible D match to TRBD1 (6 bases). V gave up 6 bases and J gave up 0 bases, with 12 bases separating them. This CDR3 comprises 15 residues. CDR3 loop: CASRLQGGSYNEQFF. The CDR3 DNA reads TGTGCCAGCAGGCTACAGGGCGGCTCCTACAATGAGCAGTTCTTC.

This clonotype was counted at least ten times. The CDR3 is CASSLDSGGNYEQYF. The CDR3, as DNA: TGTGCCAGCAGCTTAGATAGCGGCGGAAACTACGAGCAGTACTTC. This chain joins TRBV7-2 and TRBJ2-7; TRBD2 might be the D (6 bases). The CDR3 length is 15 residues. CDR1 SGHTA and CDR2 FQGNSA come from the germline V gene. V was shortened by 1 base and J by 3 bases, with 13 bases between the two germline ends.

This clonotype was counted many times. The chain has TRBV27 and TRBJ2-2; D unclear. The germline V gene encodes CDR1 MNHEY and CDR2 SMNVEV (reference sequence). The CDR3 has 15 residues. Trimming took off 5 bases at V and 7 bases at J, with 17 bases between the two ends. As DNA, the CDR3 is TGTGCCAGCAGTCCGCACCCGGGTGGGAACGGGGAGCTGTTTTTT. The encoded protein is CASSPHPGGNGELFF.

This clonotype was counted many times. The chain employs TRBV4-1 and TRBJ2-5; D gene ambiguous. CDR1 is MGHRA, CDR2 YSYEKL, per germline. The CDR3 runs to 12 residues. Trimming cost V 0 bases and J 4 bases, with 3 bases left between them. This CDR3 reads CASSQDRETQYF. The CDR3 nucleotides are TGCGCCAGCAGCCAAGATCGAGAGACCCAGTACTTC.